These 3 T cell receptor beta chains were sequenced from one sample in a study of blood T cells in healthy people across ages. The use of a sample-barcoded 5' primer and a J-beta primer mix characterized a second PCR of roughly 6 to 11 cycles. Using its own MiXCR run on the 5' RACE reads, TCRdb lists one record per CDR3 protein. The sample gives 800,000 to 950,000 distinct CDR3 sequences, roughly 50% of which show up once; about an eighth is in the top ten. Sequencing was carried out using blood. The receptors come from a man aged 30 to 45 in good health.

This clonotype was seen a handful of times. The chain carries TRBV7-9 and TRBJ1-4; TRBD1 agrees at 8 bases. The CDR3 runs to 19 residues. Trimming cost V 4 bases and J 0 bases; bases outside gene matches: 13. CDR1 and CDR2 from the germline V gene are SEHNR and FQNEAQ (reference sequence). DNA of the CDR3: TGTGCCAGCAGCTCCTCAGGGGGCTCCATATACCCAACTAATGAAAAACTGTTTTTT. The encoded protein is CASSSSGGSIYPTNEKLFF.

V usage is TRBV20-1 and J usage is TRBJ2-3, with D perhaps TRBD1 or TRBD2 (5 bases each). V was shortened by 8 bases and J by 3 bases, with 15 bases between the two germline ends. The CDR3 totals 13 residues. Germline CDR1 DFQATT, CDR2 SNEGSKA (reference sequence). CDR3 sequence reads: CSNRDGTTDTQYF. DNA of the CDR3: TGCAGTAACCGGGACGGCACTACAGATACGCAGTATTTT.

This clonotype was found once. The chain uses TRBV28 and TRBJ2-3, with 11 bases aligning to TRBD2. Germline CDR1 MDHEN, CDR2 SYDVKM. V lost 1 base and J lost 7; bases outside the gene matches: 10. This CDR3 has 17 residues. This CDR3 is CASSLSPSGGFVYTQYF. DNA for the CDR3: TGTGCCAGCAGTTTATCCCCTAGCGGGGGGTTCGTCTATACGCAGTATTTT.